These 22 T cell receptor beta chains share one sample of origin, sequenced in a study of beta chain features in type 1 diabetes. Study observations and caveats: Moderate but significant shortening of TCRB CDR3s was recorded in all four CD4+ subsets from Type 1 diabetes patients.

The whole isolated RNA underwent reverse transcription, so sequencing captured expressed TCRB transcripts. Here immunoSEQ multiplex PCR was the method, and the copy in TCRdb shows in-frame clones only, minus some. In the table there are 630,000 or so clones, over 13% of which are singletons. These receptors' targets are unknown. Source material: naive CD4+ T cells from blood. Every receptor here comes from a man younger than 30 with type 1 diabetes.

This clone was counted only a few times. V is TRBV25-1 and J is TRBJ2-7, with 8 bases identical to TRBD1. This CDR3 has 13 residues. Unmatched junction bases numbered 1, after V lost 4 bases and J lost 2 bases. The V gene's germline CDR1 is MGHDK and CDR2 SYGVNS. The CDR3 protein is CASSVQGAYEQYF. CDR3 nucleotide sequence: TGTGCCAGCAGTGTACAGGGGGCCTACGAGCAGTACTTC.

The rearrangement joins TRBV10-3 to TRBJ2-7; 11 positions agree with TRBD1. V was pared by 6 bases and J by 3 bases, with 4 bases of the junction left unmatched. Germline values: CDR1 ENHRY, CDR2 SYGVKD. The CDR3 extends over 14 amino acids. The CDR3 nucleotides read TGTGCCATCAGCCCGGGACAGGGGGGCTACGAGCAGTACTTC. Amino acids: CAISPGQGGYEQYF.

This clone came up a few times. The V gene is TRBV5-4, the J gene TRBJ2-1; 7 bases line up with TRBD2. Germline V gene lookup returns CDR1 SGHNT and CDR2 YYREEE (reference sequence). The CDR3 spans 16 residues. The trim removed 0 bases at V and 4 bases at J, leaving 7 bases unmatched. The CDR3 is CASSLGASGEYNEQFF. The CDR3 DNA reads TGTGCCAGCAGCTTGGGGGCCAGCGGGGAATACAATGAGCAGTTCTTC.

The chain uses TRBV5-4 and TRBJ2-1; 8 bases are a match to TRBD1. V lost 4 bases and J lost 5; bases outside the gene matches: 5. The germline V gene encodes CDR1 SGHNT and CDR2 YYREEE (reference sequence). The CDR3 has 14 residues. CDR3 DNA sequence: TGTGCCAGCAGCCGACAGGGGTGGGACAATGAGCAGTTCTTC. Amino acids: CASSRQGWDNEQFF.

V is TRBV7-3 and J is TRBJ2-1, with D possibly matching TRBD2 (5 bases). With 4 bases removed from V and 7 bases from J, the gap between germline ends came to 11 bases. From germline, CDR1 is SGHTA and CDR2 FQGTGA. The CDR3 is 13 amino acids. The CDR3 loop is CASSSGLVNEQFF. As DNA, the CDR3 is TGTGCCAGCAGCTCAGGACTTGTGAATGAGCAGTTCTTC.

DNA of the CDR3: TGTGCCAGCAGTTACTCTTACAGGAAGGGTAATGAGCAGTTCTTC. As protein: CASSYSYRKGNEQFF. V usage is TRBV6-5 and J usage is TRBJ2-1; the D gene is possibly TRBD1 (5 bases). Germline V CDR1 and CDR2: MNHEY, SVGAGI. This CDR3 has 15 residues. Trimming took off 0 bases at V and 7 bases at J, with 13 bases between the two ends.

V is TRBV15 and J is TRBJ1-1, with D perhaps TRBD1 (6 bases). Germline V gene lookup returns CDR1 LNHNV and CDR2 YYDKDF (reference sequence). The CDR3 loop spans 13 amino acids. Trimming took off 7 bases at V and 1 base at J, with 10 bases between the two ends. CDR3: CATTRQENTEAFF. The CDR3 DNA follows: TGTGCCACCACGCGACAGGAGAACACTGAAGCTTTCTTT.

This clone has more than one count but fewer than ten. The chain joins TRBV29-1 to TRBJ1-5; D is perhaps TRBD1 (5 bases). Trimming removed 7 bases from V and 1 base from J, with 14 bases in between. Germline-derived CDR1 and CDR2 are SQVTM and ANQGSEA. The CDR3 length is 14 residues. The DNA for the CDR3 is TGCAGCGCGCAAGAGGGGCAGAGCAATCAGCCCCAGCATTTT. It translates to CSAQEGQSNQPQHF.

The chain is built from TRBV4-3 and TRBJ2-3; D not resolved. Trimming shortened V by 0 bases and J by 4 bases, and 14 bases separated the two germline ends. Germline CDR1 is LGHNA and CDR2 is YSLEER. The CDR3 contains 16 residues. The CDR3 region has the DNA TGCGCCAGCAGCCAAGATCCGGGCCCCGAAGCAGATACGCAGTATTTT. Amino acids: CASSQDPGPEADTQYF.

This clone was counted between two and nine times. The sample carries other DNA sequences with the same CDR3. J is TRBJ1-1 and V is TRBV10-3, with 11 bases aligning to TRBD1. Germline V gives CDR1 ENHRY, CDR2 SYGVKD. The length of the CDR3 is 15 residues. J gave up 5 bases and V 2 bases, and 4 bases lay outside the gene matches. CDR3 sequence (DNA): TGTGCCATCAGTGAGCTCGGGACAGGGGGAACTGAAGCTTTCTTT. It codes for CAISELGTGGTEAFF.

Comments on this clone: The same CDR3 also results from other DNA sequences found in this sample. V is TRBV10-3 and J is TRBJ2-7, with D possibly TRBD2 on 6 matching bases. V lost 10 bases to trimming and J lost 0 bases, with 7 bases between them. Germline loops: CDR1 ENHRY, CDR2 SYGVKD. This CDR3 contains 11 residues. DNA for the CDR3: TGTGCCACGCGGGGCTCCTACGAGCAGTACTTC. Encoded protein: CATRGSYEQYF.

The J gene is TRBJ1-5, the V gene TRBV29-1; maybe TRBD1 (6 bases). The V and J ends lost 5 bases and 7 bases respectively, with 12 bases between them. Germline CDR1 SQVTM, CDR2 ANQGSEA. This CDR3 comprises 12 residues. The CDR3 region is CSVWDIGQPQHF. In DNA form, the CDR3 reads TGCAGCGTTTGGGACATTGGCCAGCCCCAGCATTTT.

This chain links TRBV28 with TRBJ1-5; possibly TRBD1 for D (5 bases). CDR1 and CDR2 (germline): MDHEN, SYDVKM. The CDR3 loop spans 12 amino acids. V was cut by 6 bases and J by 11 bases, with 14 bases left in between. The CDR3 sequence: CASRQTGTAQHF. The CDR3 DNA is TGTGCCAGCAGGCAAACCGGGACGGCCCAGCATTTT.

There are a few counts of this clone. This chain links TRBV25-1 with TRBJ1-4; D is perhaps TRBD1 (6 bases). This CDR3 has 15 amino acids. Trimming took off 1 base at V and 7 bases at J, with 13 bases between the two ends. In germline, CDR1 is MGHDK, CDR2 SYGVNS. The DNA for the CDR3 is TGTGCCAGCAGTGAATCCCAGGGGAGGGTTGAAAAACTGTTTTTT. Amino acids: CASSESQGRVEKLFF.

A few counts support this clone. The chain uses TRBV15 and TRBJ1-2; D perhaps matches TRBD1 (5 bases). The CDR3 sequence is 13 residues long. Trimming pared 3 bases from V and 8 bases from J, leaving 13 bases between. Germline CDR1 LNHNV, CDR2 YYDKDF (reference sequence). The CDR3 region has the DNA TGTGCCACCAGCAGGGGACCTAGTGGCGGCTACACCTTC. Amino acid sequence: CATSRGPSGGYTF.

This clone was seen only a few times. The chain couples TRBV2 to TRBJ1-2; no definite D call. Germline values: CDR1 SNHLY, CDR2 FYNNEI. With 4 bases removed from V and 7 bases from J, the gap between germline ends came to 13 bases. This CDR3 is built from 13 residues. In nucleotides, the CDR3 is TGTGCCAGCAGTGGGCAGACTTCGGGTGGCTACACCTTC. Residues: CASSGQTSGGYTF.

V gene TRBV5-1 combines with J gene TRBJ2-3; 9 positions match TRBD1. Germline V gene sequence: CDR1 SGHRS, CDR2 YFSETQ. With 2 bases clipped from V and 3 bases from J, the junction kept 4 bases outside the gene matches. CDR3 size: 15 residues. The CDR3 reads CASSLQGAETDTQYF. In nucleotides, the CDR3 is TGCGCCAGCAGCTTACAGGGGGCTGAAACAGATACGCAGTATTTT.

The rearrangement joins TRBV5-1 to TRBJ2-3; D call uncertain. CDR3 length equals 17 residues. Germline CDR1 and CDR2: SGHRS and YFSETQ. The ends were cut back, 0 bases at V and 0 bases at J, with 14 bases in the middle. CDR3 region: CASSLADLAFSTDTQYF. In DNA form, the CDR3 reads TGCGCCAGCAGCTTGGCAGACTTGGCGTTCAGCACAGATACGCAGTATTTT.

CDR3 in DNA: TGTGCCAGCAGCTTGGAAGTGGCAGGTGAGCAGTTCTTC. Its translation: CASSLEVAGEQFF. This chain links TRBV5-6 with TRBJ2-1; no clear D. The CDR3 sequence is 13 residues long. V lost 0 bases to trimming and J lost 9 bases, with 10 bases between them. The V gene's germline CDR1 is SGHDT and CDR2 YYEEEE.

The chain links TRBV2 to TRBJ1-5; D is unresolved. Trimming left V 6 bases short and J 7 bases short, with 19 bases between. CDR1 and CDR2 from the germline V gene are SNHLY and FYNNEI. The CDR3 extends over 15 amino acids. The CDR3 here is CASRVGPQPPQPQHF. CDR3 bases: TGTGCCAGCAGGGTGGGCCCGCAGCCGCCCCAGCCCCAGCATTTT.

This chain joins TRBV2 and TRBJ2-1, with D possibly matching TRBD2 (5 bases). Germline V lookup: CDR1 SNHLY, CDR2 FYNNEI. This CDR3 comprises 15 residues. V dropped 4 bases and J dropped 0 bases, with 10 bases sitting between them. CDR3 residues: CASSAVGVSYNEQFF. The CDR3 DNA reads as TGTGCCAGCAGTGCCGTCGGGGTCTCCTACAATGAGCAGTTCTTC.

Only a few counts were recorded for this clone. The V gene is TRBV7-9, the J gene TRBJ2-3; 9 nucleotides align to TRBD2. Germline V lookup: CDR1 SEHNR, CDR2 FQNEAQ (reference sequence). V was clipped by 1 base and J by 1 base; unmatched bases: 6. The length of the CDR3 is 17 residues. The CDR3 region is CASSLGGLAGGTDTQYF. The CDR3, as DNA: TGTGCCAGCAGCTTAGGAGGATTAGCGGGAGGCACAGATACGCAGTATTTT.